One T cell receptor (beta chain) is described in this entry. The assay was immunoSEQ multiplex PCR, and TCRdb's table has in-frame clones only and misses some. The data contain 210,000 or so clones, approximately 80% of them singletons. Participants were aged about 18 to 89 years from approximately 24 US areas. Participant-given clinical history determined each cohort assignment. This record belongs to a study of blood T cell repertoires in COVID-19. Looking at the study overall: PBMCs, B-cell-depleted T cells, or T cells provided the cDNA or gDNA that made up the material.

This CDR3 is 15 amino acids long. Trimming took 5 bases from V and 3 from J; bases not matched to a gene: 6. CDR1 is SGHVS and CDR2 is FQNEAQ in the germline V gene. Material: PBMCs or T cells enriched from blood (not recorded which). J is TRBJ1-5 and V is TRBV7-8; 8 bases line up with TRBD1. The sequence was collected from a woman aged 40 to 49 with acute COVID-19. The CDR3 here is CASSPDRGPNQPQHF. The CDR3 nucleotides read TGTGCCAGCAGCCCAGACAGGGGACCCAATCAGCCCCAGCATTTT.